Each of the 13 T cell receptor beta chains below was sequenced from the same sample in a study of cytomegalovirus exposure and HLA in healthy donors. 60 Vbeta and 13 Jbeta primers were used in PCR. The method was immunoSEQ multiplex PCR; TCRdb's version includes in-frame clones alone and lacks a portion of them. This table holds roughly 100,000 clones, 55% to 75% found once. The sequenced sample consisted of PBMCs. The receptors were sampled from a woman aged 45-65 years in good health and CMV-seropositive.

The J gene is TRBJ2-7, the V gene TRBV28; 8 bases map to TRBD1. V dropped 2 bases and J dropped 3; count of bases not matched to a gene: 3. The CDR3 length is 14 residues. Per germline, CDR1 MDHEN and CDR2 SYDVKM. This CDR3 reads CASSLGGQVYEQYF. CDR3 sequence (DNA): TGTGCCAGCAGTTTAGGGGGACAGGTCTACGAGCAGTACTTC.

This clone was seen a handful of times. The gene calls are TRBV6-6 and TRBJ2-3, with a weak D call TRBD1 (7 bases). This CDR3 has 16 amino acids. The V end lost 5 bases, the J end lost 2 bases, and 17 bases lay between the germline ends. CDR1 and CDR2 (germline): MNHNY, SVGAGI (reference sequence). The DNA of the CDR3 is TGTGCCAGCAGTGCGGGACAGAGATTATTCACAGATACGCAGTATTTT. Translation: CASSAGQRLFTDTQYF.

V usage is TRBV7-2 and J usage is TRBJ1-5; the D gene is possibly TRBD1 (5 bases). The CDR3 totals 14 residues. The germline V and J ends were trimmed by 3 bases and 6 bases, with 12 bases remaining between them. Germline CDR1 is SGHTA and CDR2 is FQGNSA. The CDR3 region is CASSLDIRGQPQHF. In nucleotides, the CDR3 is TGTGCCAGCAGCTTGGACATTAGGGGTCAGCCCCAGCATTTT.

The CDR3 DNA reads TGTGCCAGCCTCCGACACAACACAGATACGCAGTATTTT. The encoded protein is CASLRHNTDTQYF. V is TRBV27 and J is TRBJ2-3, with D uncertain. V was cut by 8 bases and J by 2 bases, with 11 bases left in between. This CDR3 contains 13 residues. Germline assignment: CDR1 MNHEY and CDR2 SMNVEV (reference sequence).

The chain employs TRBV4-3 and TRBJ2-3, with TRBD1 identical over 11 bases. J gave up 3 bases and V 4 bases, and 12 bases lay outside the gene matches. This CDR3 spans 18 amino acids. Looked up from germline, CDR1 is LGHNA and CDR2 is YSLEER. The CDR3 bases are TGCGCCAGCAGCCGCACGCCGCCGGGACAGGGGGTTACAGATACGCAGTATTTT. Translating it yields CASSRTPPGQGVTDTQYF.

The CDR3 here is CASSRGDSRATEAFF. The CDR3 bases are TGTGCCAGCAGTCGTGGGGACTCAAGGGCCACTGAAGCTTTCTTT. J is TRBJ1-1 and V is TRBV28; D may be TRBD1 (5 bases). Trimming stripped 5 bases from V and 4 bases from J, with 17 bases between. The CDR3 has 15 residues. CDR1 and CDR2 (germline): MDHEN, SYDVKM.

This clone was counted only a few times. V and J are TRBV6-6 and TRBJ1-4, with TRBD1 matching 7 bases. The trim removed 4 bases at V and 7 bases at J, leaving 9 bases unmatched. The germline V gene has CDR1 MNHNY and CDR2 SVGAGI (reference sequence). CDR3 length equals 15 residues. CDR3 protein: CASSSQTGNGEKLFF. In DNA, the CDR3 is TGTGCCAGCAGTTCCCAGACAGGGAACGGTGAAAAACTGTTTTTT.

This rearrangement joins TRBV2 to TRBJ2-3; 7 bases are a match to TRBD1. CDR1 is SNHLY and CDR2 is FYNNEI in the germline V gene. The CDR3 is 15 residues long. V gave up 6 bases and J gave up 2 bases; unmatched junction bases: 8. The CDR3 loop reads CASSRTGTPTDTQYF. CDR3 nucleotides: TGTGCCAGCAGCCGGACAGGAACCCCCACAGATACGCAGTATTTT.

This clone was picked up one time. The genes are TRBV5-6 and TRBJ1-2; tentative D call: TRBD1 (6 bases). With 6 bases removed from V and 8 bases from J, the gap between germline ends came to 23 bases. The CDR3 runs 15 residues. Germline loops: CDR1 SGHDT, CDR2 YYEEEE. The CDR3 region has the DNA TGTGCCAGCACCGAAATAAACCAGGGGCGTGTGGGCTACACCTTC. It encodes CASTEINQGRVGYTF.

A note on this clone: The junction differs from germline at one of its ends, possibly a read error. The chain carries TRBV7-9 and TRBJ1-2; the D is unclear. Germline V CDR1 and CDR2: SEHNR, FQNEAQ (reference sequence). The CDR3 is 13 residues long. As DNA, the CDR3 is TGTTCCAGCAGCTCCAGGTCTAACTATGGCTACACCTTC. Translating gives CSSSSRSNYGYTF.

The chain links TRBV6-5 to TRBJ1-6; 7 bases fit TRBD1. The CDR3 is 14 residues long. V trimming: 5 bases; J trimming: 11 bases; junction bases outside the gene matches: 9. From germline, CDR1 is MNHEY and CDR2 SVGAGI. The CDR3 spells CASSTDRVIPPLHF. Here the CDR3 DNA reads TGTGCCAGCAGTACCGACAGGGTGATTCCACCCCTCCACTTT.

This chain uses TRBV5-8 with TRBJ2-3, with 7 bases identical to TRBD2. The CDR3 contains 15 residues. The germline V gene has CDR1 SGHTS and CDR2 YDEGEE. Trimming removed 2 bases from V and 1 base from J; junction bases left unmatched: 4. CDR3 region: CASSFRAGGTDTQYF. CDR3 DNA sequence: TGTGCCAGCAGCTTCCGGGCGGGAGGCACAGATACGCAGTATTTT.

This clone turned up a few times. The chain uses TRBV10-3 and TRBJ2-2; the match to TRBD1 covers 9 bases. There are 13 residues in the CDR3. Germline values: CDR1 ENHRY, CDR2 SYGVKD. The V gene end was trimmed by 10 bases and the J gene end by 6 bases; junction bases not matched to a gene: 6. The CDR3 sequence: CASRTGEAGELFF. CDR3 DNA: TGTGCCAGCCGGACAGGGGAGGCCGGGGAGCTGTTTTTT.